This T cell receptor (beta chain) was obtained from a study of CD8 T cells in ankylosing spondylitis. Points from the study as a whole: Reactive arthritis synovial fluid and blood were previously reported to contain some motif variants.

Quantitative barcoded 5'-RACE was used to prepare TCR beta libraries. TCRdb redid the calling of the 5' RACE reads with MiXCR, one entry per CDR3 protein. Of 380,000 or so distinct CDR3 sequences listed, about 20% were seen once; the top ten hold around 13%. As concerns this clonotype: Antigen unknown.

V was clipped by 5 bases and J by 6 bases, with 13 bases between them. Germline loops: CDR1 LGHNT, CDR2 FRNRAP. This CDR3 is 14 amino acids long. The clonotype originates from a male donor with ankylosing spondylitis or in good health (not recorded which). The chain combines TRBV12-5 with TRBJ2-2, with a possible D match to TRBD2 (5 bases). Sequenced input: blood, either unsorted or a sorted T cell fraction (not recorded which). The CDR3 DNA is TGTGCTAGTGGTAATAGCGAAGGCTCCGGGGAGCTGTTTTTT. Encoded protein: CASGNSEGSGELFF.